This T cell receptor (beta chain) was sequenced during a study of cytomegalovirus exposure and HLA in healthy donors. A multiplex PCR was run with 60 Vbeta primers and 13 Jbeta primers. Measured with immunoSEQ multiplex PCR; TCRdb has only the in-frame clones, and not every one. The profile shows approximately 150,000 clones, around four fifths of them singletons. The CDR3 consists of 14 residues. V gave up 8 bases and J gave up 8 bases, with 18 bases separating them. The V gene's germline CDR1 is SNHLY and CDR2 FYNNEI. The sequence came from a young man in good health and CMV-seropositive. The chain is built from TRBV2 and TRBJ2-2; D is perhaps TRBD2 (6 bases). Material for sequencing was PBMCs. DNA of the CDR3: TGTGCCAGCGTCGGGACTCCCTTAGGGGGGGAGCTGTTTTTT. This sequence encodes CASVGTPLGGELFF. Drawing the rest from reference TRBV2 and TRBJ2-2, the complete variable domain is EPEVTQTPSHQVTQMGQEVILRCVPISNHLYFYWYRQILGQKVEFLVSFYNNEISEKSEIFDDQFSVERPDGSNFTLKIRSTKLEDSAMYFCASVGTPLGGELFFGEGSRLTVL.